These 26 T cell receptor beta chains originate from one sample sequenced in a study of response to subunit inactivated influenza vaccine. TCRdb ran MiXCR on the RT-PCR reads and lists one entry per CDR3 protein. The table has roughly 290,000 distinct CDR3 sequences, less than 25% seen once; the top ten hold roughly 10%. Source: PBMCs from blood, taken about 20 months after vaccination. These receptors were taken from a man aged 50-75 years who received an inactivated influenza vaccine.

In this sample, this clonotype turned up a few times. This chain links TRBV4-3 with TRBJ2-1; TRBD2 might be the D (7 bases). Deletions cut 1 base from V and 3 bases from J, with 16 bases between. The CDR3 consists of 17 residues. The germline V gene encodes CDR1 LGHNA and CDR2 YSLEER. The CDR3, as DNA: TGCGCCAGCAGCCAAGTTTGGGAGGGGGGGGTCTACAATGAGCAGTTCTTC. Translation: CASSQVWEGGVYNEQFF.

This clonotype was counted between two and nine times. The chain recombines TRBV7-9 with TRBJ1-1; 7 nucleotides agree with TRBD1. CDR1 is SEHNR, CDR2 FQNEAQ, per germline (reference sequence). The CDR3 extends over 12 amino acids. With 2 bases clipped from V and 8 bases from J, the junction kept 2 bases outside the gene matches. The CDR3 protein is CASSLLDREAFF. In DNA form, the CDR3 reads TGTGCCAGCAGCTTACTGGACAGGGAAGCTTTCTTT. The full variable domain, completed using reference TRBV7-9 and TRBJ1-1, is DTGVSQNPRHKITKRGQNVTFRCDPISEHNRLYWYRQTLGQGPEFLTYFQNEAQLEKSRLLSDRFSAERPKGSFSTLEIQRTEQGDSAMYLCASSLLDREAFFGQGTRLTVV.

Points on this clonotype: A junction end diverges from the germline sequence, so it may reflect a read error. The rearrangement uses TRBV12-3 or TRBV12-4 and TRBJ1-2; D remains unclear. The CDR3 totals 14 residues. The CDR3 DNA reads as TGTACCAGCAGTTCCCCACCAGAGGGCTATGGCTACACCTTC. Translation gives CTSSSPPEGYGYTF.

This clonotype was seen a handful of times. The CDR3: CASSHPRAERRPYNEQFF. CDR3 bases: TGTGCCAGCTCACACCCTAGGGCGGAGCGGAGACCCTACAATGAGCAGTTCTTC. V usage is TRBV18 and J usage is TRBJ2-1; perhaps TRBD2 as D (5 bases). The length of the CDR3 is 18 residues. Germline V CDR1 and CDR2: KGHSH, LQKENI. Trimming shortened V by 4 bases and J by 2 bases, and 21 bases separated the two germline ends.

This sequence joins TRBV5-1 and TRBJ2-1; D is perhaps TRBD1 (6 bases). The CDR3 is 16 amino acids. Germline V gene data show CDR1 as SGHRS and CDR2 as YFSETQ. Deletions cut 4 bases from V and 1 base from J, with 15 bases between. The CDR3: CASSGDPGVSYNEQFF. DNA of the CDR3: TGCGCCAGCAGCGGCGATCCAGGGGTTTCCTACAATGAGCAGTTCTTC.

Concerning this clonotype itself: Since a much larger clone is just one base distant, this may be a read error. V usage is TRBV2 and J usage is TRBJ1-5; D might be TRBD1 (5 bases). This CDR3 has 15 amino acids. The germline CDR1 and CDR2 sequences are SNHLY and FYNNEI. The CDR3 DNA sequence: TGTGCCAGCAGTGATGGAGGGGTAAGCAATCAGCCCCCGCATTTT. Amino acid sequence: CASSDGGVSNQPPHF.

This clonotype turned up a few times. The rearrangement joins TRBV5-5 to TRBJ2-3; D uncertain. Trimming took off 2 bases at V and 4 bases at J, with 14 bases between the two ends. The CDR3 totals 15 residues. The germline gives CDR1 SGHKS, CDR2 YYEKEE (reference sequence). CDR3 amino acids: CASSFPPVRSDTQYF. DNA of the CDR3: TGTGCCAGCAGCTTCCCCCCGGTGCGGTCAGATACGCAGTATTTT.

This clonotype was observed at least ten times. V is TRBV2 and J is TRBJ2-1, with 12 bases that match TRBD2. J lost 8 bases, V lost 4 bases, and 6 bases had no gene match. The length of the CDR3 is 15 residues. Germline V gives CDR1 SNHLY, CDR2 FYNNEI. CDR3 DNA sequence: TGTGCCAGCAGTGTTCCTAGCGGGGGGGCCCATGAGCAGTTCTTC. It codes for CASSVPSGGAHEQFF.

A few counts support this clonotype. V is TRBV7-6 and J is TRBJ1-6; tentatively, D is TRBD1 (5 bases). Trimming took 1 base from V and 6 from J, leaving 10 bases between them. From germline, CDR1 is SGHVS and CDR2 FNYEAQ. The CDR3 sequence is 15 residues long. The CDR3 region is CASSLGQGSNSPLHF. CDR3 in DNA: TGTGCCAGCAGCTTAGGTCAGGGCTCTAATTCACCCCTCCACTTT. Full variable domain (rest looked up from reference TRBV7-6 and TRBJ1-6): GAGVSQSPRYKVTKRGQDVALRCDPISGHVSLYWYRQALGQGPEFLTYFNYEAQQDKSGLPNDRFSAERPEGSISTLTIQRTEQRDSAMYRCASSLGQGSNSPLHFGNGTRLTVT.

This clonotype showed up just a few times. The gene calls are TRBV30 and TRBJ2-5; D is ambiguous. Germline V gene lookup returns CDR1 GTSNPN and CDR2 SVGIG (reference sequence). Trimming removed 0 bases from V and 7 bases from J, with 9 bases in between. There are 12 residues in the CDR3. The CDR3 loop is CAWSVPEVTQYF. The CDR3 DNA reads as TGTGCCTGGAGTGTACCAGAAGTGACCCAGTACTTC.

The rearrangement joins TRBV12-3 or TRBV12-4 to TRBJ2-2, with 8 bases matching TRBD2. V gave up 3 bases and J gave up 5 bases; unmatched junction bases: 8. This CDR3 has 16 amino acids. The CDR3 loop reads CASSFHSGVVTGELFF. CDR3 sequence (DNA): TGTGCCAGCAGTTTTCATAGCGGGGTTGTTACCGGGGAGCTGTTTTTT.

This clonotype has only a few counts. The V call is TRBV11-2, the J call TRBJ2-7; TRBD2 matches 7 bases. Germline assignment: CDR1 SGHAT and CDR2 FQNNGV. J was trimmed by 0 bases and V by 6 bases; bases with no gene match: 11. The CDR3 has 16 amino acids. In DNA form, the CDR3 reads TGTGCCAGCAGTTCACCGGGACTATCTTTCTCCTACGAGCAGTACTTC. It specifies CASSSPGLSFSYEQYF.

This clonotype showed up just a few times. The CDR3 region has the DNA TGTGCCAGCAGCGCGGACAGGGGGTCGCTTTCTATCGGTGAAGCTTTCTTT. Protein sequence: CASSADRGSLSIGEAFF. This rearrangement joins TRBV7-9 to TRBJ1-1; TRBD1 matches at 10 bases. After removal of 5 bases from V and 7 bases from J, the junction contained 16 bases not matched to a gene. This CDR3 has 17 residues. Germline-derived CDR1 and CDR2 are SEHNR and FQNEAQ (reference sequence).

V and J are TRBV29-1 and TRBJ2-5; 8 bases are a match to TRBD1. This CDR3 comprises 15 residues. The junction had 15 bases not matched to a gene; V was cut back by 7 bases and J by 5 bases. Germline V gene lookup returns CDR1 SQVTM and CDR2 ANQGSEA. The CDR3 nucleotides are TGCAGCGCAGAAGACAGGGGCCAGGGCCCGGAGACCCAGTACTTC. The encoded protein is CSAEDRGQGPETQYF.

This clonotype was counted a few times. The rearrangement links TRBV11-2 to TRBJ1-1; TRBD1 aligns across 9 bases. CDR1 is SGHAT and CDR2 is FQNNGV in the germline V gene. The CDR3 spans 18 residues. V lost 1 base and J lost 0; bases outside the gene matches: 9. CDR3 nucleotide sequence: TGTGCCAGCAGCTTAGCTCTGGGACAGGGAACCATGAACACTGAAGCTTTCTTT. This translates into CASSLALGQGTMNTEAFF.

The rearrangement uses TRBV27 and TRBJ2-5; 7 nucleotides agree with TRBD1. This CDR3 has 15 amino acids. Germline CDR1 reads MNHEY; CDR2 reads SMNVEV (reference sequence). V shed 5 bases, J shed 7 bases, and the junction held 13 bases outside the gene matches. CDR3 sequence reads: CASSPDRVTIGTQYF. DNA for the CDR3: TGTGCCAGCAGTCCCGACAGGGTCACTATAGGGACCCAGTACTTC.

This clonotype has only a few counts. The chain uses TRBV4-3 and TRBJ2-2, with 9 nucleotides matching TRBD1. Trimming removed 7 bases from V and 4 bases from J; junction bases left unmatched: 7. Per germline, CDR1 LGHNA and CDR2 YSLEER. There are 15 residues in the CDR3. Written as DNA, the CDR3 is TGCGCCAGCACCCCGGGACAGGGTATCACCGGGGAGCTGTTTTTT. Its translation is CASTPGQGITGELFF.

The CDR3 DNA reads TGCAGTGCCGAGTCTCCTCTCGGGAGCAAAAACATTCAGTACTTC. This codes for CSAESPLGSKNIQYF. The chain recombines TRBV20-1 with TRBJ2-4, with a tentative D call TRBD2 (6 bases). Germline V CDR1 and CDR2: DFQATT, SNEGSKA (reference sequence). CDR3 length: 15 amino acids. Trimming cost V 6 bases and J 3 bases, with 18 bases left between them.

This chain joins TRBV7-2 and TRBJ1-4; TRBD1 agrees at 7 bases. Trimming removed 5 bases from V and 7 bases from J; junction bases left unmatched: 10. Germline V gene data show CDR1 as SGHTA and CDR2 as FQGNSA. This CDR3 comprises 15 residues. In DNA form, the CDR3 reads TGTGCCAGCAGCCCAACAGGGGTGGGGGGTGAAAAACTGTTTTTT. As protein: CASSPTGVGGEKLFF.

In this sample, this clonotype turned up many times. V gene TRBV28 combines with J gene TRBJ2-5; 13 nucleotides align to TRBD2. Trimming removed 6 bases from V and 2 bases from J; junction bases left unmatched: 6. The CDR3 has 16 amino acids. From germline, CDR1 is MDHEN and CDR2 SYDVKM. CDR3 sequence reads: CASSPQLAGGQETQYF. Written as DNA, the CDR3 is TGTGCCAGCAGCCCCCAACTAGCGGGAGGGCAAGAGACCCAGTACTTC. The variable domain in full, completed from reference TRBV28 and TRBJ2-5, reads DVKVTQSSRYLVKRTGEKVFLECVQDMDHENMFWYRQDPGLGLRLIYFSYDVKMKEKGDIPEGYSVSREKKERFSLILESASTNQTSMYLCASSPQLAGGQETQYFGPGTRLLVL.

This clonotype was seen only a few times. The chain uses TRBV12-3 or TRBV12-4 and TRBJ2-1, with 7 bases identical to TRBD2. The trim removed 1 base at V and 6 bases at J, leaving 6 bases unmatched. CDR3 length equals 15 residues. CDR3: CASSLVRASGNEQFF. The CDR3 coding sequence is TGTGCCAGCAGTTTAGTCCGAGCTAGCGGCAATGAGCAGTTCTTC.

The rearrangement uses TRBV20-1 and TRBJ1-6; 8 positions match TRBD1. Germline assignment: CDR1 DFQATT and CDR2 SNEGSKA (reference sequence). V lost 3 bases, J lost 13 bases, and 14 bases stayed unmatched. The CDR3 totals 15 residues. The chain's CDR3 is CSASRDRGMRSPLHF. DNA of the CDR3: TGCAGTGCTAGCCGAGACAGGGGTATGCGTTCTCCCCTCCACTTT.

The V and J genes are TRBV10-3 and TRBJ2-5, with TRBD1 matching over 9 bases. The J segment lost 1 base and the V segment lost 5 bases, leaving 11 bases of the junction unmatched. The CDR3 is made up of 17 amino acids. Germline V gene sequence: CDR1 ENHRY, CDR2 SYGVKD. CDR3 sequence: CAISPGQGRNGQETQYF. As DNA, the CDR3 is TGTGCCATCAGTCCGGGACAGGGAAGGAATGGCCAAGAGACCCAGTACTTC.

This clonotype was seen a handful of times. CDR3 DNA sequence: TGTGCCAGCAGTTTATCCGGGGGGCTGTTTTTT. This codes for CASSLSGGLFF. This rearrangement joins TRBV3-1 to TRBJ1-4; TRBD1 might be the D (5 bases). Between the trimmed V and J ends, which lost 6 bases and 14 bases, there was a span of 13 bases. The CDR3 runs to 11 residues. Per germline, CDR1 LGHDT and CDR2 YNNKEL (reference sequence).

This clonotype was counted a few times. This chain links TRBV5-5 with TRBJ1-5; possible D gene TRBD1, 5 bases. Germline assignment: CDR1 SGHKS and CDR2 YYEKEE (reference sequence). The CDR3 contains 15 residues. V was trimmed by 0 bases and J by 7 bases, leaving 14 bases between them. This CDR3 reads CASSLVGGLGQPQHF. In nucleotides, the CDR3 is TGTGCCAGCAGCTTGGTTGGGGGACTTGGACAGCCCCAGCATTTT.

This clonotype showed up many times. The rearrangement links TRBV6-2 or TRBV6-3 to TRBJ2-5; D is perhaps TRBD1 or TRBD2 (5 bases each). Trimming removed 2 bases at V and 4 bases at J, with 5 bases between. The CDR3 contains 12 residues. From germline, CDR1 is MNHEY and CDR2 SVGEGT. CDR3 region: CASSYGGETQYF. CDR3 DNA: TGTGCCAGCAGTTACGGGGGAGAGACCCAGTACTTC.